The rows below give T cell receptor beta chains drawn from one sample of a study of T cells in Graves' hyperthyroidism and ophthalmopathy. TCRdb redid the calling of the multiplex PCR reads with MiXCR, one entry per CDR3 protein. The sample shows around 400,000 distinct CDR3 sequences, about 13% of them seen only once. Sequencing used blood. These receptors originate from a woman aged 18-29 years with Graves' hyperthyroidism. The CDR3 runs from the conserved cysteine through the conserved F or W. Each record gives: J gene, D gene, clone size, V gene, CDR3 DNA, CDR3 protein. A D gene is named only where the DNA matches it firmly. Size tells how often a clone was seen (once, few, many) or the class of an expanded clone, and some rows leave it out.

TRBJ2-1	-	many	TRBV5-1	TGCGCCAGCAGCTTCCGACTAGATAAGTCCTACAATGAGCAGTTCTTC	CASSFRLDKSYNEQFF
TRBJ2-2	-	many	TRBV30	TGTGCCTGGAGGAGCGGGACACCCTCTGCGAACACCGGGGAGCTGTTTTTT	CAWRSGTPSANTGELFF
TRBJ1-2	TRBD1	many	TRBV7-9	TGTGCCAGCAGCTCAACCATGCCGACAGGGTACCATGGCTACACCTTC	CASSSTMPTGYHGYTF
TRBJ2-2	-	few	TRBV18	TGTGCCAGCTCACCCGAAGCCGGGGAGCTGTTTTTT	CASSPEAGELFF
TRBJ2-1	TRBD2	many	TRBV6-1	TGTGCCAGCAGCCCCTGGGAGCGGGGGGGCGTAGATGAGCAGTTCTTC	CASSPWERGGVDEQFF
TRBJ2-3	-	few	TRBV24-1	TGTGCCACCAGTGACCACGACATAGATACGCAGTATTTT	CATSDHDIDTQYF
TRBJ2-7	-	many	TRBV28	TGTGCCAGCAGTCACAGAACTGACAAGACATACGAGCAGTACTTC	CASSHRTDKTYEQYF
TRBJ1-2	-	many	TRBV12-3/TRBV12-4	TGTGCCAGCACCCAGGGACCGCCGGGGATCACCTTC	CASTQGPPGITF
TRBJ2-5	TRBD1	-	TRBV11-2	TGTGCCAGCAGCACAAAACAGGGGTTCGGAGAGACCCAGTACTTC	CASSTKQGFGETQYF
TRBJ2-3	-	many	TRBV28	TGTGCCAGCGTCCCAGGGGGGCTTAGGGTCCGATCAGATACGCAGTATTTT	CASVPGGLRVRSDTQYF
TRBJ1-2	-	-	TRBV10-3	TGTGCCATCAGTGAGTCGGGTACAGCCAACTATGGCTACACCTTC	CAISESGTANYGYTF
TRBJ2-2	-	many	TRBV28	TGTGCCAGCAGTTTAGAGGGAAGAGGGAACACCGGGGAGCTGTTTTTT	CASSLEGRGNTGELFF
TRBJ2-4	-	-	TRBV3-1	TGTGCCAGCAGCCAAGATCTTCTAGTTGCAAACATTCAGTACTTC	CASSQDLLVANIQYF
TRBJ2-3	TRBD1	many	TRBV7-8	TGTGCCAGCAGCCAAGGGGACAGGGGGGGCCCAGATACGCAGTATTTT	CASSQGDRGGPDTQYF
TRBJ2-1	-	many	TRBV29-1	TGCAGCGTTGGGGACAATGAGCAGTTCTTC	CSVGDNEQFF
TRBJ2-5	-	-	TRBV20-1	TGCAGTGAGCTAGAGGGTAGGGGAGAGACCCAGTACTTC	CSELEGRGETQYF
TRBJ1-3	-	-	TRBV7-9	TGTGCCAGCAGCCTCCGGGGGGAGAGTGGAAACACCATATATTTT	CASSLRGESGNTIYF
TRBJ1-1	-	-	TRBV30	TGTGCCTGGGACGGTGATAGGGCAGGGCCCACTGAAGCTTTCTTT	CAWDGDRAGPTEAFF
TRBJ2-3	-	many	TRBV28	TGTGCCAGCAGTTCGCCTGGTAGCCCAAGCGGAGATACGCAGTATTTT	CASSSPGSPSGDTQYF
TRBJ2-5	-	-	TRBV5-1	TGCGCCAGCAGCTACGCCGGGACAAGCTTACAAGAGACCCAGTACTTC	CASSYAGTSLQETQYF
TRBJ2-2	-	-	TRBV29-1	TGCAGCGTTACCCGGGGTACCGGGGAGCTGTTTTTT	CSVTRGTGELFF
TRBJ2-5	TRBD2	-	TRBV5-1	TGCGCCAGCAGCTTGGGCCCAGCGGGGTCAGAGACCCAGTACTTC	CASSLGPAGSETQYF
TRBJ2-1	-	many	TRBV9	TGTGCCAGCAGCGTAGGGGGTAGCTCGGGGAATGAGCAGTTCTTC	CASSVGGSSGNEQFF
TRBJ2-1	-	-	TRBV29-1	TGCAGCGTTGACTACCCCAATGAGCAGTTCTTC	CSVDYPNEQFF
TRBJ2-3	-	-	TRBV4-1	TGCGCCAGCAGCCAAGTCCTGGTAGATACGCAGTATTTT	CASSQVLVDTQYF
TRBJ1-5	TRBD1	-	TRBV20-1	TGCAGTGCTAGAGTAACGGGACAGGGGGCAGTTCAGCCCCAGCATTTT	CSARVTGQGAVQPQHF
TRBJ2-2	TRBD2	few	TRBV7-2	TGCGCCAGCAGCGAAAGACTAGCGGACCAAACCGGGGAGCTGTTTTTT	CASSERLADQTGELFF
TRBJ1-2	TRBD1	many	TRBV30	TGTGCCTGGAGGCAGCAGGGGGCGAATAATCGAGGCTACACCTTC	CAWRQQGANNRGYTF
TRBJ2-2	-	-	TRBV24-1	TGTGCCACCAGTGAACAAGACAGCACCGGGGAGCTGTTTTTT	CATSEQDSTGELFF
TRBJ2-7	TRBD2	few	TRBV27	TGTGCCAGCAGTCGCGGGACTAGCAACGAGCAGTACTTC	CASSRGTSNEQYF
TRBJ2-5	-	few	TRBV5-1	TGCGCCAGCAGCGCCTCCCAGGGGCTAGTGAACTTC	CASSASQGLVNF
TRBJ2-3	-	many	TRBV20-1	TGCAGTGCTCCCTACTGGGGGAATCGAGATACGCAGTATTTT	CSAPYWGNRDTQYF
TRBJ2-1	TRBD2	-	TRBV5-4	TGTGCCAGCAGCTTGTCTAGCGGGAGGACATATGAGCAGTTCTTC	CASSLSSGRTYEQFF
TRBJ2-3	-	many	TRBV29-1	TGCAGCGTTCTGACCGCGCATAGCACAGATACGCAGTATTTT	CSVLTAHSTDTQYF
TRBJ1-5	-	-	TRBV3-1	TGTGCCAGCAGCCAAGACCCAACCGACAATCAGCCCCAGCATTTT	CASSQDPTDNQPQHF
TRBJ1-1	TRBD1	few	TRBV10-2	TGCGCCAGCAGCAGGGCGGGACAGAGGGGAACTGAAGCTTTCTTT	CASSRAGQRGTEAFF
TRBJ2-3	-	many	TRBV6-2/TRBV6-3	TGTGCCAGCAGTTACGGCGGTTCTAGCACAGATACGCAGTATTTT	CASSYGGSSTDTQYF
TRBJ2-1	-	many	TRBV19	TGTGCCAGTACTAATATCTGGCGGGACTCCCTCGGGGAGCAGTTCTTC	CASTNIWRDSLGEQFF
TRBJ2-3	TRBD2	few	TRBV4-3	TGCGCCAGCAGCCAACGTAGCGGGAGGCCCACAGATACGCAGTATTTT	CASSQRSGRPTDTQYF
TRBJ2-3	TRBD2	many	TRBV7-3	TGTGCCAGCAGCTTTAGCGTGAGCGGGGGGGGTTCAGATACGCAGTATTTT	CASSFSVSGGGSDTQYF
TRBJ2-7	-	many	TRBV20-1	TGCAGTGCTAGTACCGGCGAGGGATATTTTTACGAGCAGTACTTC	CSASTGEGYFYEQYF
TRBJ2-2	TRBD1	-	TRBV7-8	TGTGCCAGCAGCCAATGGTGGGGACAGAACCCCCTAAACACCGGGGAGCTGTTTTTT	CASSQWWGQNPLNTGELFF
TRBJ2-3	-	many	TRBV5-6	TGTGCCAGCAGCTTTAGGGCCCATAAACCAGATACGCAGTATTTT	CASSFRAHKPDTQYF
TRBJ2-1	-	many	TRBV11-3	TGTGCCAGCAGCTTAGATCAGGCTAGCATGAATGAGCAGTTCTTC	CASSLDQASMNEQFF
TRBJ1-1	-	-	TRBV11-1	TGTGCCAGCAGCTTAAGATGGGTTGGGATGAACACTGAAGCTTTCTTT	CASSLRWVGMNTEAFF
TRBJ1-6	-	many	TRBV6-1	TGTGCCAGCAGTGACCGACTACAGGGCGCCAATTCACCCCTCCACTTT	CASSDRLQGANSPLHF
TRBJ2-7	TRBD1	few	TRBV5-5	TGTGCCAGCAGCCCGAGGACAGGGACAGCCGTCGGCGAGCAGTACTTC	CASSPRTGTAVGEQYF
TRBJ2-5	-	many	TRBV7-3	TGTGCCAGCAGCTTCCGGGACAAAGAGACCCAGTACTTC	CASSFRDKETQYF
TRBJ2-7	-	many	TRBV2	TGTGCCAGCAGTGACCCAGTTACCTACGAGCAGTACTTC	CASSDPVTYEQYF